The next 19 T cell receptor beta chains were all read from a single sample in a study of identical twins. One entry per CDR3 protein results from TCRdb running MiXCR on the 5' RACE reads. The table has 600,000 to 700,000 distinct CDR3 sequences, 21% seen once. The sample also formed part of further work on T cells expressing NK-cell markers.

Sequencing input: PBMCs. The receptor set was obtained from a woman between 18 and 29 years old in good health.

The chain is built from TRBV7-2 and TRBJ1-2; D not resolved. The ends were cut back, 5 bases at V and 8 bases at J, with 15 bases in the middle. Looked up from germline, CDR1 is SGHTA and CDR2 is FQGNSA. The CDR3 is 13 residues long. The CDR3 loop is CASSPTGSGGYTF. CDR3 in DNA: TGTGCCAGCAGCCCCACGGGCTCGGGGGGCTACACCTTC. Looking up the rest from reference TRBV7-2 and TRBJ1-2 gives the full variable domain: GAGVSQSPSNKVTEKGKDVELRCDPISGHTALYWYRQSLGQGLEFLIYFQGNSAPDKSGLPSDRFSAERTGGSVSTLTIQRTQQEDSAVYLCASSPTGSGGYTFGSGTRLTVV.

This rearrangement joins TRBV5-5 to TRBJ2-3; D assignment may be TRBD1 or TRBD2 (5 bases each). The CDR3 totals 16 residues. Germline assignment: CDR1 SGHKS and CDR2 YYEKEE (reference sequence). V was trimmed by 2 bases and J by 0 bases, leaving 13 bases between them. The CDR3 reads CASSFIQWGSTDTQYF. The CDR3 region has the DNA TGTGCCAGCAGCTTTATTCAGTGGGGGAGCACAGATACGCAGTATTTT.

The sample holds many counts of this clonotype. V and J are TRBV28 and TRBJ2-7, with unresolved D. In germline, CDR1 is MDHEN, CDR2 SYDVKM. Trimming removed 4 bases from V and 2 bases from J, with 12 bases in between. This CDR3 spans 14 amino acids. The CDR3 here is CASSSLDVAYEQYF. The CDR3 DNA sequence: TGTGCCAGCAGTTCCCTCGACGTCGCCTACGAGCAGTACTTC.

This clonotype was found once. The chain employs TRBV29-1 and TRBJ2-3; D not resolved. The CDR3 runs 14 residues. Trimming shortened V by 2 bases and J by 0 bases, and 9 bases separated the two germline ends. Germline lookup yields CDR1 SQVTM and CDR2 ANQGSEA. CDR3 bases: TGCAGCGTTGAAAGAACGGGTAGCACAGATACGCAGTATTTT. Residues: CSVERTGSTDTQYF.

In this sample, this clonotype turned up a few times. The junction does not match germline at one end; this may be a read error. The chain joins TRBV7-7 to TRBJ2-7; 7 bases align to TRBD1. The CDR3 totals 15 residues. CDR1 is SSHAT and CDR2 is FNYEAQ in the germline V gene (reference sequence). In nucleotides, the CDR3 is TGTGCTAGCAGCCCCCCAGGGGACAGCTCCTACGAGCAGTACTTC. Amino acid sequence: CASSPPGDSSYEQYF.

In this sample, this clonotype turned up a few times. The V and J genes are TRBV20-1 and TRBJ2-1, with D uncertain. Germline lookup yields CDR1 DFQATT and CDR2 SNEGSKA (reference sequence). Trimming took 7 bases from V and 1 from J, leaving 11 bases between them. The CDR3 runs 13 residues. CDR3 protein: CSGRFSSYNEQFF. CDR3 bases: TGCAGTGGGCGTTTCTCATCCTACAATGAGCAGTTCTTC.

This clonotype was counted only a few times. This chain links TRBV29-1 with TRBJ2-1; 9 bases are shared with TRBD2. There are 12 residues in the CDR3. Per germline, CDR1 SQVTM and CDR2 ANQGSEA. With 8 bases clipped from V and 8 bases from J, the junction kept 7 bases outside the gene matches. The DNA of the CDR3 is TGCAGCCTAGGACTAGCGTGGGATGAGCAGTTCTTC. Translating gives CSLGLAWDEQFF.

J is TRBJ2-1 and V is TRBV7-8, with D perhaps matching TRBD2 (7 bases). The CDR3 contains 17 residues. The germline V gene encodes CDR1 SGHVS and CDR2 FQNEAQ. Trimming removed 3 bases from V and 2 bases from J, with 17 bases in between. This CDR3 is CASSFGGGAVAYNEQFF. Here the CDR3 DNA reads TGTGCCAGCAGCTTTGGGGGGGGGGCCGTCGCCTACAATGAGCAGTTCTTC.

In this sample, this clonotype turned up many times. The rearrangement joins TRBV20-1 to TRBJ2-3; 9 positions agree with TRBD2. Per germline, CDR1 DFQATT and CDR2 SNEGSKA (reference sequence). V dropped 6 bases and J dropped 6; count of bases not matched to a gene: 13. This CDR3 spans 15 amino acids. The CDR3 protein is CSANSPGTSRDTQYF. In DNA, the CDR3 is TGCAGTGCCAATAGTCCCGGGACTAGCAGGGATACGCAGTATTTT.

This clonotype was recorded a few times. The rearrangement joins TRBV9 to TRBJ2-7, with 7 bases matching TRBD1. With V trimmed by 0 bases and J by 5 bases, 5 bases remained unmatched. This CDR3 region has 14 residues. Germline V gene sequence: CDR1 SGDLS, CDR2 YYNGEE. The CDR3 sequence is CASSVEGQIHEQYF. In DNA form, the CDR3 reads TGTGCCAGCAGCGTAGAGGGACAGATCCACGAGCAGTACTTC.

The chain couples TRBV6-5 to TRBJ2-5; TRBD2 agrees at 10 bases. Germline CDR1 MNHEY, CDR2 SVGAGI. CDR3 size: 16 residues. Losses at the gene ends were 2 bases for V and 5 bases for J; bases not matched to a gene: 8. In DNA form, the CDR3 reads TGTGCCAGCAGTTACACGAGCGGGAGGGCCGAGGAGACCCAGTACTTC. This encodes CASSYTSGRAEETQYF.

The chain recombines TRBV20-1 with TRBJ2-1, with D perhaps TRBD2 (5 bases). CDR1 and CDR2 from the germline V gene are DFQATT and SNEGSKA (reference sequence). V lost 3 bases, J lost 4 bases, and 13 bases lay in between. The length of the CDR3 is 14 residues. CDR3 nucleotide sequence: TGCAGTGCTAGCTCTGGCGGACTTTACAATGAGCAGTTCTTC. This translates into CSASSGGLYNEQFF.

This clonotype was detected a few times. This chain joins TRBV12-3 or TRBV12-4 and TRBJ1-1; 7 positions agree with TRBD1. V lost 2 bases and J lost 0; bases outside the gene matches: 9. CDR3 length: 17 residues. In DNA form, the CDR3 reads TGTGCCAGCAGTTTAAAAGACAGGGTGGGGATGAACACTGAAGCTTTCTTT. Amino acid sequence: CASSLKDRVGMNTEAFF.

The chain has TRBV5-1 and TRBJ2-7; 8 bases are shared with TRBD2. V trimming: 0 bases; J trimming: 3 bases; junction bases outside the gene matches: 5. CDR3 length equals 15 residues. In germline, CDR1 is SGHRS, CDR2 YFSETQ. The CDR3 sequence is CASSLGDLAGYEQYF. CDR3 in DNA: TGCGCCAGCAGCTTGGGGGATCTAGCGGGCTACGAGCAGTACTTC.

This chain connects TRBV30 to TRBJ2-3; no clear D gene. The germline V gene encodes CDR1 GTSNPN and CDR2 SVGIG (reference sequence). The ends were cut back, 1 base at V and 10 bases at J, with 12 bases in the middle. The CDR3 runs to 12 residues. The CDR3 loop is CAWSALQYPQYF. CDR3 nucleotide sequence: TGTGCCTGGAGTGCCCTCCAGTACCCGCAGTATTTT.

This clonotype turned up a few times. V usage is TRBV12-3 or TRBV12-4 and J usage is TRBJ2-1; D unclear. The CDR3 is 12 residues long. V lost 4 bases and J lost 9, with 10 bases in between. The CDR3 is CASSSHHSEQFF. The CDR3 DNA reads TGTGCCAGCAGTTCGCATCATAGTGAGCAGTTCTTC.

The J gene is TRBJ1-2, the V gene TRBV20-1, with 10 bases fitting TRBD1. This CDR3 comprises 13 residues. CDR1 is DFQATT, CDR2 SNEGSKA, per germline (reference sequence). J lost 7 bases, V lost 3 bases, and 5 bases had no gene match. As DNA, the CDR3 is TGCAGTGCTAGGGGACAGGGGAGAGGTGGCTACACCTTC. Protein sequence: CSARGQGRGGYTF.

The genes are TRBV14 and TRBJ2-1; D is perhaps TRBD2 (6 bases). Deletions cut 4 bases from V and 10 bases from J, with 26 bases between. The CDR3 covers 17 residues. Per germline, CDR1 SGHDN and CDR2 FVKESK. This chain's CDR3 is CASSLIPGLHPAEEQFF. The CDR3 DNA follows: TGTGCCAGCAGCCTGATCCCGGGACTCCACCCGGCGGAGGAGCAGTTCTTC.

A few counts support this clonotype. The chain joins TRBV2 to TRBJ2-1, with TRBD2 matching 14 bases. CDR3 size: 16 residues. The junction had 12 bases not matched to a gene; V was cut back by 10 bases and J by 7 bases. Looked up from germline, CDR1 is SNHLY and CDR2 is FYNNEI. The chain's CDR3 is CAIRLAGGRQWNEQFF. For the CDR3, the DNA is TGTGCCATCAGACTAGCGGGGGGGCGTCAATGGAATGAGCAGTTCTTC.